This T cell receptor (beta chain) stems from a study of cytomegalovirus exposure and HLA in healthy donors. The PCR ran on 60 Vbeta and 13 Jbeta primers. TCRdb's table, derived via immunoSEQ multiplex PCR, lists solely in-frame clones and lacks some. Seen here are fewer than 200,000 clones, about four fifths observed once, and the top ten hold approximately 0.47%. A note on this clone: The same CDR3 also results from other DNA sequences found in this sample.

V gave up 6 bases and J gave up 4 bases; unmatched junction bases: 7. The CDR3 is made up of 15 amino acids. CDR1 and CDR2 from the germline V gene are KGHSH and LQKENI. The receptor was derived from a woman aged 50 to 60 in good health and CMV-seronegative. The V and J genes are TRBV18 and TRBJ2-2, with 8 bases matching TRBD2. The sequenced material came from PBMCs. CDR3 sequence reads: CASSSSGRLTGELFF. The CDR3 bases are TGTGCCAGCTCGTCTAGCGGGCGGCTCACCGGGGAGCTGTTTTTT.